This T cell receptor beta chain was found in a study of shared clonotypes between healthy human individuals. Looking at the study overall: Used for every donor were three CD4 naive, three CD4 memory, two CD8 naive and one CD8 memory plate.

Comment on this clone: Other nucleotide sequences from this sample produce the same CDR3.

Trimming removed 6 bases from V and 3 bases from J, with 7 bases in between. This CDR3 has 12 amino acids. From germline, CDR1 is MRHNA and CDR2 SNTAGT. In the authors' workflow: In the immunoSEQ data, sequences were junction-only and lacked quality scores, so filtering differed. Some clones are missing from TCRdb's copy, which holds only in-frame ones; the method was immunoSEQ multiplex PCR. V, J and clone size are those of that table, while D and trimming were read from the DNA. The table lists some 1,100,000 clones, approximately 78% of them singletons. Source material: memory CD4+ T cells from PBMCs. Stated subset: CD45RA-negative fraction. This receptor was taken from a man between 18 and 29 years old in good health. Some clones in this sample may be carry-over from other donors' samples. The chain couples TRBV6-4 to TRBJ2-3; D uncertain. This CDR3 is CASSDRTDTQYF. The CDR3 DNA reads as TGTGCCAGCAGCGATAGGACAGATACGCAGTATTTT.